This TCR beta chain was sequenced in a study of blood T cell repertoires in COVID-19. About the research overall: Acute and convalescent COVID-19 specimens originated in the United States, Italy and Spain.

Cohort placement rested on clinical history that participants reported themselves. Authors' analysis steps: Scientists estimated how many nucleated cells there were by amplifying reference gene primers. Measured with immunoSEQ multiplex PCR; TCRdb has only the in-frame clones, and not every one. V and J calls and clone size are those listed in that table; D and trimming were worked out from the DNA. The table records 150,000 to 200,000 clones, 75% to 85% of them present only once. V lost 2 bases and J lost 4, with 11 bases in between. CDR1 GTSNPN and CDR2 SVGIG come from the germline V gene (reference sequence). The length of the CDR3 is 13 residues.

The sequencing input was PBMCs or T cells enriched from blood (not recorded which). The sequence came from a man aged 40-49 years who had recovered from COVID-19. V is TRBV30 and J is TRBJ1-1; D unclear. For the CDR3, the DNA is TGTGCCTGGAGTTGGTTCTCGAGCACTGAAGCTTTCTTT. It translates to CAWSWFSSTEAFF.